Below, 13 T cell receptor beta chains from the same sample are listed, as sequenced in a study of tumor-infiltrating lymphocytes in primary liver carcinoma. TCR beta cDNA came from about 450 ng total RNA, primed with a constant-region primer. For TCR beta, libraries were produced by three nested multiplex PCR rounds using slightly modified ARM-PCR. It was with TRBV1-TRBV30 forward primers and a C-beta reverse primer that the first two PCR rounds were run, at about 10 cycles each. TCRdb independently ran MiXCR on the multiplex PCR reads; one entry per CDR3 protein. There are about 310,000 distinct CDR3 sequences in the sample; approximately 60% occur only once, and roughly 9% lies in the top ten. Germline DNA was also extracted, while the blood RNA originated from unsorted whole blood. The sample taken for sequencing was peripheral blood. The receptors were gathered from a middle-aged man with primary liver carcinoma and hepatitis B virus infection.

This clonotype was seen only a few times. At one of its ends the junction is not consistent with the germline gene, which may arise from a read error. The V call is TRBV5-6, the J call TRBJ1-3; no clear D gene. The CDR3 length is 15 residues. CDR1 is SGHDT, CDR2 YYEEEE, per germline. This CDR3 is CASSLSSGTGNTIYF. Written as DNA, the CDR3 is TGTGCCAGTAGCTTGAGTTCTGGGACTGGAAACACCATATATTTT.

Turning to this clonotype: With a much larger clone just one base away, this may be a read error. This sequence joins TRBV6-2 or TRBV6-3 and TRBJ2-2, with TRBD2 matching 8 bases. The CDR3 covers 14 residues. Germline CDR1 is MNHEY and CDR2 is SVGEGT. DNA of the CDR3: TGTACCAGCCGGCTAGCGGGGAACACCGGGGAGCTGTTTTTT. Its translation: CTSRLAGNTGELFF.

Points on this clonotype: It may be a read error: a sequence one base away is much more abundant. J is TRBJ2-3 and V is TRBV6-5, with D perhaps matching TRBD2 (6 bases). The CDR3 loop spans 17 amino acids. Germline V gene data show CDR1 as MNHEY and CDR2 as SVGAGI. CDR3 protein: CASSTSRASESRDTQYF. CDR3 sequence (DNA): TGTGCCAGCAGCACCTCTAGGGCTAGCGAAAGCAGAGATACGCAGTATTTT.

The chain carries TRBV28 and TRBJ1-5, with D hard to call. There are 13 residues in the CDR3. Deletions cut 6 bases from V and 3 bases from J, with 9 bases between. CDR1 and CDR2 from the germline V gene are MDHEN and SYDVKM. The CDR3 loop is CASRWGDNQPQHF. Here the CDR3 DNA reads TGTGCCAGCAGGTGGGGAGACAATCAGCCCCAGCATTTT. Using reference TRBV28 and TRBJ1-5 for the parts outside the CDR3, the full variable domain is DVKVTQSSRYLVKRTGEKVFLECVQDMDHENMFWYRQDPGLGLRLIYFSYDVKMKEKGDIPEGYSVSREKKERFSLILESASTNQTSMYLCASRWGDNQPQHFGDGTRLSIL.

This clonotype was detected ten times or more. The chain is built from TRBV11-1 and TRBJ2-1; 9 nucleotides match TRBD2. The junction had 12 bases not matched to a gene; V was cut back by 2 bases and J by 7 bases. Germline V gives CDR1 SGHAT, CDR2 FQDESV (reference sequence). CDR3 length equals 17 residues. The CDR3 reads CASSLRDGGLAGNEQFF. In DNA form, the CDR3 reads TGTGCCAGCAGCTTACGGGACGGGGGACTAGCCGGGAATGAGCAGTTCTTC.

This clonotype came up many times. The genes are TRBV4-3 and TRBJ1-1, with D possibly matching TRBD1 (6 bases). This CDR3 spans 15 amino acids. The germline CDR1 and CDR2 sequences are LGHNA and YSLEER. V was pared by 0 bases and J by 4 bases, with 12 bases between. CDR3 sequence (DNA): TGCGCCAGCAGCCAAGACAAACAGGGAGGCACTGAAGCTTTCTTT. Residues: CASSQDKQGGTEAFF.

There are many counts of this clonotype. The chain is built from TRBV6-1 and TRBJ2-7, with TRBD2 matching 7 bases. From germline, CDR1 is MNHNS and CDR2 SASEGT. This CDR3 spans 14 amino acids. The junction had 8 bases not matched to a gene; V was cut back by 7 bases and J by 2 bases. The CDR3 DNA sequence: TGTGCCAGCACCAAGGGAGGGAGAGCCTACGAGCAGTACTTC. It yields the protein CASTKGGRAYEQYF.

Note on this clonotype: A much bigger clone sits one base away, suggesting this may be a read error. This likely comes from a read error, as the CDR3 has no conserved phenylalanine or tryptophan at its end. The chain uses TRBV12-3 or TRBV12-4 and TRBJ2-1, with 12 positions matching TRBD2. This CDR3 has 16 residues. Unmatched junction bases numbered 3, after V lost 2 bases and J lost 4 bases. The chain's CDR3 is CASSLRLAGGYNEQFL. CDR3 sequence (DNA): TGTGCCAGCAGTTTAAGGCTAGCGGGAGGGTACAATGAGCAGTTCCTC.

This rearrangement joins TRBV5-4 to TRBJ2-1, with a tentative D call TRBD2 (5 bases). V gave up 1 base and J gave up 8 bases, with 10 bases separating them. The CDR3 extends over 13 amino acids. Germline CDR1 is SGHNT and CDR2 is YYREEE (reference sequence). The CDR3 DNA follows: TGTGCCAGCAGCTTGTGGGAGCACGATGAGCAGTTCTTC. Its protein is CASSLWEHDEQFF.

This clonotype was detected a few times. This rearrangement joins TRBV11-3 to TRBJ2-1; D not certain. This CDR3 contains 13 residues. Germline V gene lookup returns CDR1 SGHNT and CDR2 YENEEA. The ends were cut back, 1 base at V and 5 bases at J, with 6 bases in the middle. DNA for the CDR3: TGTGCCAGCAGCTTAGGGGTCAACAATGAGCAGTTCTTC. It yields the protein CASSLGVNNEQFF.

Note on this clonotype: A clone one base away is much larger, so this may be a read error. The V gene is TRBV5-4, the J gene TRBJ2-5; the match to TRBD2 covers 10 bases. The CDR3 loop spans 19 amino acids. Trimming removed 1 base from V and 3 bases from J; junction bases left unmatched: 15. CDR1 and CDR2 (germline): SGHNT, YYREEE (reference sequence). CDR3 region: CASSLSGAAGGLSEETQYF. The CDR3 DNA sequence: TGTGCCAGCAGCTTGAGTGGGGCAGCGGGAGGGCTAAGCGAAGAGACCCAGTACTTC. The whole variable domain, filled in from reference TRBV5-4 and TRBJ2-5, reads ETGVTQSPTHLIKTRGQQVTLRCSSQSGHNTVSWYQQALGQGPQFIFQYYREEENGRGNFPPRFSGLQFPNYSSELNVNALELDDSALYLCASSLSGAAGGLSEETQYFGPGTRLLVL.

On this clonotype itself: At one boundary the junction diverges from the germline segment, which might be a read error. This chain connects TRBV5-1 to TRBJ2-1; D gene ambiguous. Germline V gene lookup returns CDR1 SGHRS and CDR2 YFSETQ. The CDR3 runs to 14 residues. The chain's CDR3 is CASSSAGAYSEQFF. For the CDR3, the DNA is TGCGCCAGCAGCTCTGCAGGAGCCTACAGTGAGCAGTTCTTC.

To note about this clonotype: One end of the junction is discordant with germline, which a read error may explain. The chain carries TRBV12-3 or TRBV12-4 and TRBJ2-1; a possible D gene is TRBD2 (5 bases). The CDR3 is 15 amino acids. CDR3 DNA sequence: TGTGCCAGCAGACCCCGGGGAAGCTCCCACAATGAGCAGTTCTTC. Its protein product is CASRPRGSSHNEQFF.